The rows below give T cell receptor beta chains drawn from one sample of a study of T cells after yellow fever vaccination. One entry per CDR3 protein, called by TCRdb with MiXCR from the 5' RACE reads. The table lists some 260,000 distinct CDR3 sequences, about 5.2% of them singletons, with roughly 3.4% in the top ten. Sequencing was performed on CD4+ T cells sorted from PBMCs, taken on the day of the yellow fever booster vaccination. These receptors all come from a man between 18 and 29 years old who received the YFV17D yellow fever vaccine. CDR3s include the opening cysteine and the closing phenylalanine or tryptophan. Each record gives: D gene, J gene, V gene, clone size, CDR3 DNA, CDR3 protein. The D gene is left open where the match is weak. Clone size is not always given. Where it is, it says once, few, many or a class for expanded clones.

>.|TRBJ2-1|TRBV25-1|few
TGTGCCAGCAGCCTTCCCTCGGGGGCATCGGGTGAGCAGTTCTTC
CASSLPSGASGEQFF
>.|TRBJ1-5|TRBV4-3|.
TGCGCCAGCAGCCATGGAACAGCTCATCGGCCCCAGCATTTT
CASSHGTAHRPQHF
>.|TRBJ2-6|TRBV3-1|many
TGTGCCAGCAGCTCGAATAGATACTCTGGGGCCAACGTCCTGACTTTC
CASSSNRYSGANVLTF
>.|TRBJ1-2|TRBV10-3|many
TGTGCCATCAGTGTCTGGCCCCGAGGCTATGGCTACACCTTC
CAISVWPRGYGYTF
>TRBD1|TRBJ2-7|TRBV20-1|many
TGCAGTGCCCTGGGACAGGGTAAAGACTACGAGCAGTACTTC
CSALGQGKDYEQYF
>TRBD1|TRBJ2-2|TRBV5-5|.
TGTGCCAGCAGCCCCGGGACAGGGGATATTACCGGGGAGCTGTTTTTT
CASSPGTGDITGELFF
>TRBD1|TRBJ1-6|TRBV11-3|.
TGTGCCAGCAGCCAAGACAGGGAGCGAATCTTCCATAATTCACCCCTCCACTTT
CASSQDRERIFHNSPLHF
>.|TRBJ2-1|TRBV7-2|few
TGTGCCAGCAGCCGAGTTAATGAGCAGTTCTTC
CASSRVNEQFF
>.|TRBJ2-7|TRBV29-1|many
TGCAGCGTGGGAAAGGACCGCTACGAGCAGTACTTC
CSVGKDRYEQYF
>.|TRBJ2-2|TRBV5-1|few
TGCGCCAGCAGCTTGACCCGCCAGACCGGGGAGCTGTTTTTT
CASSLTRQTGELFF